This T cell receptor beta chain was captured by sequencing in a study of T-cell memory formation after mild COVID-19. For the study at large: Across donors, TCR clusters were largely donor specific.

This clonotype appeared a few times. Antigen unknown. Study-level results: CD8+ contracting clones occupied EMRA, while CD4+ ones occupied mainly CM and EM. Clones from the second wave (peaking day 37) had unconfirmed SARS-CoV-2 specificity.

Germline V gene lookup returns CDR1 SEHNR and CDR2 FQNEAQ (reference sequence). The germline V and J ends were trimmed by 5 bases and 4 bases, with 15 bases remaining between them. This CDR3 is 14 amino acids long. Amplification by 5'RACE using constant-segment primers produced TCR alpha and TCR beta cDNA libraries that carried sample barcodes and UMIs. TCRdb re-derived calls from the 5' RACE reads in MiXCR, one entry per CDR3 protein. Among hundreds of thousands of distinct CDR3 sequences listed, around 27% were seen once. The receptor comes from an adult woman who had mild COVID-19 (a few samples of this study predate the infection). Cell type and time point are not known. The chain couples TRBV7-9 to TRBJ2-7; no firm D call. The sequencing sample was made of PBMCs or a T cell subset sorted from them (not recorded which). The chain's CDR3 is CASSARGYTYEQYF. The CDR3 DNA is TGTGCCAGCAGCGCACGCGGCTACACGTACGAGCAGTACTTC.